Listed below are T cell receptor beta chains from one sample, sequenced in a study of blood T cells in healthy people across ages. TCRdb re-called the 5' RACE reads with MiXCR, one entry per CDR3 protein. The sample has hundreds of thousands of distinct CDR3 sequences; under 30% are singletons. The sample was also reused in another study, on T cells of mothers and their children.

Source material: blood. The receptors stem from a boy younger than 18 in good health. Each CDR3 is given with its conserved first and last residue. A D gene is named only where the DNA matches it firmly. Some rows mark clone size as missing; the rest say once, few, many or name a class of expanded clone.

TRBV24-1	TRBD1	few	TRBJ1-5	CATSEQPGTGFSSNQPQHF	TGTGCCACCAGTGAACAACCCGGGACAGGGTTCTCTAGCAATCAGCCCCAGCATTTT
TRBV28	TRBD1	few	TRBJ2-7	CASDRRQGYSYEQYF	TGTGCCAGCGACCGACGACAGGGCTACTCCTACGAGCAGTACTTC
TRBV20-1	TRBD1	-	TRBJ1-4	CSAYPGGADEKLFF	TGCAGTGCTTACCCAGGGGGCGCTGATGAAAAACTGTTTTTT
TRBV28	-	-	TRBJ1-6	CASSGANSPLHF	TGTGCCAGCAGTGGGGCTAATTCACCCCTCCACTTT
TRBV6-5	-	-	TRBJ2-3	CASSYNAPGAQDTQYF	TGTGCCAGCAGTTACAACGCCCCGGGTGCACAAGATACGCAGTATTTT
TRBV7-9	TRBD1	-	TRBJ1-1	CASSLAPGTGVNTEAFF	TGTGCCAGCAGCTTAGCCCCCGGGACAGGGGTCAACACTGAAGCTTTCTTT
TRBV18	-	few	TRBJ2-5	CASSPRTAETQYF	TGTGCCAGCTCACCAAGGACAGCGGAGACCCAGTACTTC
TRBV20-1	TRBD1	-	TRBJ1-6	CSARDFGQGDGNSPLHF	TGCAGTGCTAGAGATTTTGGACAGGGGGACGGTAATTCACCCCTCCACTTT
TRBV2	TRBD2	many	TRBJ2-1	CASKDTGTSSNGQFF	TGTGCCAGCAAGGACACCGGGACTAGCTCTAATGGGCAGTTCTTC
TRBV9	TRBD2	-	TRBJ2-1	CASSVGAGVLQTEQFF	TGTGCCAGCAGCGTAGGGGCGGGGGTGCTGCAGACTGAGCAGTTCTTC